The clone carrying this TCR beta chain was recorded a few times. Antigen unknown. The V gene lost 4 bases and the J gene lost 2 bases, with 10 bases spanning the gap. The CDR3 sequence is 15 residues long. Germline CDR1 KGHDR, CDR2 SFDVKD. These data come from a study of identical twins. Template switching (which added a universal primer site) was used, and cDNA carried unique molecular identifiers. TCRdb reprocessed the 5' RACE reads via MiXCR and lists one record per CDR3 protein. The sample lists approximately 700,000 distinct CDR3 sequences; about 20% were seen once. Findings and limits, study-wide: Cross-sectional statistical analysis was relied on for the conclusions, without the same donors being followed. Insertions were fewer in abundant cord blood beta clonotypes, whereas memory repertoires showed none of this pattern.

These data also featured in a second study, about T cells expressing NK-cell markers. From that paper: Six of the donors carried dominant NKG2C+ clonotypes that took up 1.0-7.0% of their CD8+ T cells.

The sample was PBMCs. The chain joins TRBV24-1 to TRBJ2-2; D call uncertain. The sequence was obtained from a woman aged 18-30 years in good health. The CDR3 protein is CATSDRGSNTGELFF. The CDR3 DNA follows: TGTGCCACCAGTGACCGTGGGTCCAACACCGGGGAGCTGTTTTTT.